This TCR beta chain is from a study of CD8 T cells in ankylosing spondylitis. In this sample, this clonotype turned up a few times. The antigen is unknown. Findings and caveats of the study: Made up of about eight highly homologous variants, a TCR beta motif appeared characteristic of ankylosing spondylitis blood.

One entry per CDR3 protein, called by TCRdb with MiXCR from the 5' RACE reads. This table has some 800,000 distinct CDR3 sequences, 12% appearing once. Sequencing was done on a sample of blood, either unsorted or a sorted T cell fraction (not recorded which). The TCR was taken from a male donor with ankylosing spondylitis.

CDR3 amino acids: CSAMPGTDTQYF. The CDR3 DNA reads as TGCAGTGCTATGCCTGGGACAGATACGCAGTATTTT. The chain has TRBV20-1 and TRBJ2-3; D is undetermined. Per the germline V gene, CDR1 is DFQATT and CDR2 is SNEGSKA (reference sequence). V shed 4 bases and J shed 3 bases, with 8 bases lying between them. The CDR3 contains 12 residues.